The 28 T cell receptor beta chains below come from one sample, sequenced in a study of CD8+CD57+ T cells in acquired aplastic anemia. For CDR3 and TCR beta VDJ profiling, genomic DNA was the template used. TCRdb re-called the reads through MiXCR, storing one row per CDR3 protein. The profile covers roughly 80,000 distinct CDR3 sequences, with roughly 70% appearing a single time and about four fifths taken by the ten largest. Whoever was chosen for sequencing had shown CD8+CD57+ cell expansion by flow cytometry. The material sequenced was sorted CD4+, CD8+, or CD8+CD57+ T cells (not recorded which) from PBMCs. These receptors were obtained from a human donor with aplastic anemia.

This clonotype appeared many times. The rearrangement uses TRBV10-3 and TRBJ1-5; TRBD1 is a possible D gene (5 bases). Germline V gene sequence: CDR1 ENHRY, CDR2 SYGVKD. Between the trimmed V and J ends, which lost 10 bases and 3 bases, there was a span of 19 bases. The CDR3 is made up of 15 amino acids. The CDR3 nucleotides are TGTGCCACTTGGGGGGGGGGGGAGGACAATCAGCCCCAGCATTTT. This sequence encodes CATWGGGEDNQPQHF.

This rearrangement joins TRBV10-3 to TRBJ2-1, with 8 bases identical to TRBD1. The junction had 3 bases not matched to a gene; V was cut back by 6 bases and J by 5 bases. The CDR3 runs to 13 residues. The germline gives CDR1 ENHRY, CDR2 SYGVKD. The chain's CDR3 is CAISKTGDNEQFF. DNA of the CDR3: TGTGCCATCAGCAAGACAGGGGACAATGAGCAGTTCTTC.

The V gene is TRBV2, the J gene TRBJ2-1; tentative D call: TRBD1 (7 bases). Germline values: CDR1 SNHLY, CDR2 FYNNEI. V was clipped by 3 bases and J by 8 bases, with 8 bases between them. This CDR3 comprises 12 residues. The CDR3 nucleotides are TGTGCCAGCAGTGACAGGGGGGATGAGCAGTTCTTC. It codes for CASSDRGDEQFF.

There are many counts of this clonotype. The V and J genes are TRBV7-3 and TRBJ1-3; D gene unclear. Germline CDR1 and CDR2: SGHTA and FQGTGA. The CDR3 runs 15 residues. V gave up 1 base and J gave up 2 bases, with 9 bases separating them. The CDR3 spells CASSLNSDPGNTIYF. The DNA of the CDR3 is TGTGCCAGCAGCTTAAACAGCGATCCTGGAAACACCATATATTTT.

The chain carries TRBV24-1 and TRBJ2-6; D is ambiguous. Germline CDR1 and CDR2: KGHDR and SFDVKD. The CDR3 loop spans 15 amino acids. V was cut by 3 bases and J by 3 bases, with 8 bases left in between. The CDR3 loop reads CATSDRGGGANVLTF. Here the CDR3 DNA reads TGTGCCACCAGTGATCGAGGCGGTGGGGCCAACGTCCTGACTTTC.

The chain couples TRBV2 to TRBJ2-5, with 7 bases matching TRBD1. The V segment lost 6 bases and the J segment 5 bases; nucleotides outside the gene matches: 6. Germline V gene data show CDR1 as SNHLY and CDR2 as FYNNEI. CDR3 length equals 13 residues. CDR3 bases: TGTGCCAGCAGCGACGACAGGGATGAGACCCAGTACTTC. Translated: CASSDDRDETQYF.

The CDR3 loop reads CSARTSGGYYEQYV. CDR3 nucleotides: TGCAGTGCTAGGACTAGCGGGGGGTACTACGAGCAGTACGTC. The chain is built from TRBV20-1 and TRBJ2-7, with 13 bases that match TRBD2. The V gene's germline CDR1 is DFQATT and CDR2 SNEGSKA (reference sequence). CDR3 length: 14 amino acids. The J segment lost 3 bases and the V segment lost 3 bases, leaving 2 bases of the junction unmatched.

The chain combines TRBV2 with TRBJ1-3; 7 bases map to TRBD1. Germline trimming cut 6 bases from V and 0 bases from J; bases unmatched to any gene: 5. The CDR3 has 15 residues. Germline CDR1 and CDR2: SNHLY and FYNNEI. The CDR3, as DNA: TGTGCCAGCAGCAGGACAGGAGACTCTGGAAACACCATATATTTT. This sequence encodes CASSRTGDSGNTIYF.

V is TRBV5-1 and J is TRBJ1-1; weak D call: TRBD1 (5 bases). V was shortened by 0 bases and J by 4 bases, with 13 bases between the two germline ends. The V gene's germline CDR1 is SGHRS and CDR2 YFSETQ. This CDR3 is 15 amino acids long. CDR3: CASSLAGPGTTEAFF. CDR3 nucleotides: TGCGCCAGCAGCTTGGCGGGTCCGGGGACCACTGAAGCTTTCTTT.

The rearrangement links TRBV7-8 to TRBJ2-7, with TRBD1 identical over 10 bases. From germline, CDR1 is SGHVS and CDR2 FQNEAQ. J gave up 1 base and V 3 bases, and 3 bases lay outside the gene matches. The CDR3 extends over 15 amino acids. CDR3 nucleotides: TGTGCCAGCAGCTTTAGGGACAGGGGATCCTACGAGCAGTACTTC. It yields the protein CASSFRDRGSYEQYF.

CDR3 region: CASSLVVRLKVGDPDTQYF. In DNA form, the CDR3 reads TGTGCCAGCAGCTTAGTGGTACGATTGAAAGTAGGGGACCCAGATACGCAGTATTTT. The chain joins TRBV11-1 to TRBJ2-3; D may correspond to TRBD1 or TRBD2 (5 bases each). This CDR3 is built from 19 residues. The ends were cut back, 1 base at V and 4 bases at J, with 24 bases in the middle. Germline V gene data show CDR1 as SGHAT and CDR2 as FQDESV (reference sequence).

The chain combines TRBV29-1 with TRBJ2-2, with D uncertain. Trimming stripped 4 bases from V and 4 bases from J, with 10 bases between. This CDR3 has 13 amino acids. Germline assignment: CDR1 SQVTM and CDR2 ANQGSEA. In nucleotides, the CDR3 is TGCAGCGTTGGAAGTGAAATCACCGGGGAGCTGTTTTTT. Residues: CSVGSEITGELFF.

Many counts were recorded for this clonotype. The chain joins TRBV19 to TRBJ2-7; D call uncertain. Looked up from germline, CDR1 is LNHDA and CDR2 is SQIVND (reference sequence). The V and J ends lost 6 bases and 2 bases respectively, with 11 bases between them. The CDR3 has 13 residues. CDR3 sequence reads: CASSIYHTYEQYF. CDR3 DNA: TGTGCCAGTAGCATCTACCATACCTACGAGCAGTACTTC.

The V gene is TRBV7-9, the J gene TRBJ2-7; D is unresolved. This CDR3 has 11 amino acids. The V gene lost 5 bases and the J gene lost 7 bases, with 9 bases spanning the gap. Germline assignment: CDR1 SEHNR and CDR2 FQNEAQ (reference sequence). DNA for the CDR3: TGTGCCAGCAGCGCACTCGGGGAGCAGTACTTC. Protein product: CASSALGEQYF.

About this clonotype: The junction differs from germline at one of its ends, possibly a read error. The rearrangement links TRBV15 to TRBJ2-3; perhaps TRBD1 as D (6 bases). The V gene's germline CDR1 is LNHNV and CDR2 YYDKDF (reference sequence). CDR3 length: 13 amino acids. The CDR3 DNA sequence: TGTGTCACCCGCAGGGGTAGCACAGATACGCAGTATTTT. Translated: CVTRRGSTDTQYF.

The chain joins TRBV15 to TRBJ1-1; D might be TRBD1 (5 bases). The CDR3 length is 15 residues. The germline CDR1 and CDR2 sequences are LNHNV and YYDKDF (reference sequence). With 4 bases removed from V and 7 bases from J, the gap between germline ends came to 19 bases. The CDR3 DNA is TGTGCCACCAGCATTGAAGAAGGGTCGAGGGGTGAAGCTTTCTTT. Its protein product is CATSIEEGSRGEAFF.

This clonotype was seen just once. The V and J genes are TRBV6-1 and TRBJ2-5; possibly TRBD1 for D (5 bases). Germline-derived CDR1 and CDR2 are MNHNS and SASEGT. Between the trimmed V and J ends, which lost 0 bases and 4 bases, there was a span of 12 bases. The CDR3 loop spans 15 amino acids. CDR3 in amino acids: CASSEAQGVPETQYF. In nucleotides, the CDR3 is TGTGCCAGCAGTGAAGCGCAAGGGGTTCCAGAGACCCAGTACTTC.

CDR3 region: CASSPDTLRYEQYF. DNA of the CDR3: TGTGCCAGCAGCCCGGACACCCTACGTTACGAGCAGTACTTC. The chain has TRBV5-4 and TRBJ2-7, with D tentatively TRBD1 (5 bases). The CDR3 length is 14 residues. Germline CDR1 is SGHNT and CDR2 is YYREEE (reference sequence). Trimming removed 4 bases at V and 4 bases at J, with 15 bases between.

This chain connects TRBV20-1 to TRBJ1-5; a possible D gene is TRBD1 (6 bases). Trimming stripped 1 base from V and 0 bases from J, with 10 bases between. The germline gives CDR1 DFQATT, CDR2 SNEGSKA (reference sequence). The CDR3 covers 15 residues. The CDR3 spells CSARVGGLSNQPQHF. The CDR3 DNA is TGCAGTGCTAGAGTAGGGGGACTTAGCAATCAGCCCCAGCATTTT.

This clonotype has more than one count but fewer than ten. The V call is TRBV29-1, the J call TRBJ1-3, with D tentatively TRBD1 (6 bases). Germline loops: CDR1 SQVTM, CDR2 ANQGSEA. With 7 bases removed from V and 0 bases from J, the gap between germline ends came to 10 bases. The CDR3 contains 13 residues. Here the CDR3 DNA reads TGCAGCGCGGACAGTGACTCTGGAAACACCATATATTTT. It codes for CSADSDSGNTIYF.

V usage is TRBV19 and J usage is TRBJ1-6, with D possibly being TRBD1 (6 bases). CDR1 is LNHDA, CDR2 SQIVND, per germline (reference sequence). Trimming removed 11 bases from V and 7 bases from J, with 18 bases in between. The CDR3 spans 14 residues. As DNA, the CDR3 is TGTGCCTCCGAACTGGGGGCGAGGAATTCACCCCTCCACTTT. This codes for CASELGARNSPLHF.

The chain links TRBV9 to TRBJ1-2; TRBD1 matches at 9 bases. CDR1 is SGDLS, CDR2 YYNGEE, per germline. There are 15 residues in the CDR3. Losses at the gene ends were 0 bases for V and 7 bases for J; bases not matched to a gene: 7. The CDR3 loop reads CASSVDPTGGSGYTF. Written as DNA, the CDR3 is TGTGCCAGCAGCGTAGATCCTACAGGGGGCTCTGGCTACACCTTC.

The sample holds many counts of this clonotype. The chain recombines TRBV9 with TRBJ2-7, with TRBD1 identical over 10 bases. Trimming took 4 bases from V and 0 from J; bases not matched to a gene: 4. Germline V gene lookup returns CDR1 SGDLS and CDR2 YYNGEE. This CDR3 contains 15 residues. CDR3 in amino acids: CASSPTGGDSYEQYF. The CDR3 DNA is TGTGCCAGCAGCCCGACAGGGGGCGACTCCTACGAGCAGTACTTC.

The CDR3 coding sequence is TGTGCCAGTCGTCCCGCCCAGGGTGGCTACACCTTC. This gives the protein CASRPAQGGYTF. The rearrangement links TRBV19 to TRBJ1-2; D may be TRBD1 (5 bases). The germline gives CDR1 LNHDA, CDR2 SQIVND (reference sequence). With 8 bases removed from V and 7 bases from J, the gap between germline ends came to 14 bases. This CDR3 contains 12 residues.

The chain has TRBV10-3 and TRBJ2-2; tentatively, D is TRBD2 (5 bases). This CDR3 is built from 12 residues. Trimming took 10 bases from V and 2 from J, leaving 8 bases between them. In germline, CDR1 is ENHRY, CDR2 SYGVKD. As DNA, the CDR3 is TGTGCCACCGAGGGAAACACCGGGGAGCTGTTTTTT. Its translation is CATEGNTGELFF.

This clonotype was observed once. The chain's CDR3 is CSASQIEQYF. DNA of the CDR3: TGCAGTGCTAGCCAAATTGAGCAGTACTTC. The chain recombines TRBV20-1 with TRBJ2-7, with unresolved D. The germline CDR1 and CDR2 sequences are DFQATT and SNEGSKA (reference sequence). Deletions cut 3 bases from V and 7 bases from J, with 7 bases between. The CDR3 is made up of 10 amino acids.

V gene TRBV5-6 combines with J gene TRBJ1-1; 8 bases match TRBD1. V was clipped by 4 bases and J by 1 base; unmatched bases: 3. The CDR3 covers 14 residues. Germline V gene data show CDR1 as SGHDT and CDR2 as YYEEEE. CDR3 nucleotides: TGTGCCAGCAGCGGGGGGACAGGGAACACTGAAGCTTTCTTT. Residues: CASSGGTGNTEAFF.

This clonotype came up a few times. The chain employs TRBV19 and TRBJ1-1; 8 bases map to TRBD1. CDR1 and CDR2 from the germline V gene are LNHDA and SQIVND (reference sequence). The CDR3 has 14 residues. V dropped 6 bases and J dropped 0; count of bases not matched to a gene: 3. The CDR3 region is CASRRQGMNTEAFF. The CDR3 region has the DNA TGTGCCAGTAGGAGACAGGGGATGAACACTGAAGCTTTCTTT.